This T cell receptor (beta chain) appears in the sequencing data of a study of blood T cell repertoires in COVID-19. CDR1 and CDR2 from the germline V gene are GTSNPN and SVGIG (reference sequence). This CDR3 has 14 amino acids. The ends lost 3 bases at V and 5 bases at J; junction bases unmatched: 5. This table comes from immunoSEQ multiplex PCR, and its TCRdb copy is limited to in-frame clones, with some not included. The table includes 110,000 or so clones, approximately 90% detected once. The V call is TRBV30, the J call TRBJ2-1; 9 nucleotides line up with TRBD2. The receptor was derived from a woman aged 45-65 years with acute or convalescent COVID-19. Material: peripheral blood. CDR3 coding DNA: TGTGCCTGGAGAAGCGGGAGGACCAACAATGAGCAGTTCTTC. This encodes CAWRSGRTNNEQFF.